The T cell receptor (beta chain) described here comes from a study of blood T cell repertoires in COVID-19. V was clipped by 2 bases and J by 4 bases; unmatched bases: 8. Looked up from germline, CDR1 is MDHEN and CDR2 is SYDVKM. The CDR3 sequence is 18 residues long. Only in-frame clones appear in the TCRdb table, and some are missing; sequencing was by immunoSEQ multiplex PCR. Of fewer than 350,000 clones in the sample, 90% were seen once. The sequenced sample consisted of PBMCs or T cells enriched from blood (not recorded which). The chain joins TRBV28 to TRBJ2-7; 16 bases are shared with TRBD2. This receptor was identified in a young woman with acute COVID-19. The CDR3 spells CASSLLTGTSGRGYEQYF. CDR3 sequence (DNA): TGTGCCAGCAGTTTACTGACCGGGACTAGCGGGAGGGGGTACGAGCAGTACTTC.